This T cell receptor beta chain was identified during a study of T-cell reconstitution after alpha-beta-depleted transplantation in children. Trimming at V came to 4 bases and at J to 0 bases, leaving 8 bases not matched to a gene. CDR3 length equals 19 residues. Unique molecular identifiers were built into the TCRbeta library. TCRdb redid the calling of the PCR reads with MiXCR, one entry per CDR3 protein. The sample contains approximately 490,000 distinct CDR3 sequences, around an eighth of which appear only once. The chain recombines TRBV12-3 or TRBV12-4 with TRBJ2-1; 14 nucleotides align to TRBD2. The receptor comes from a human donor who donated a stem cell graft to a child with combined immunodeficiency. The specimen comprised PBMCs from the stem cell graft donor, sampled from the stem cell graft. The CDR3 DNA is TGTGCCAGCAGTTCCCCCGGACTAGCGGGAGGTCGCTCCTACAATGAGCAGTTCTTC. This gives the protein CASSSPGLAGGRSYNEQFF.